The clone carrying this T cell receptor (beta chain) was seen only once. Antigen: not known. TCRdb keeps only in-frame clones here, not all; method: immunoSEQ multiplex PCR. Among more than 120,000 clones, roughly 92% were seen once, and the ten largest hold around 10%. These data belong to a study of T cell responses to AZD1222 COVID-19 vaccine. Study-wide points: Compared with day 0, the breadth and depth of the Spike-specific TCR repertoire rose significantly after two doses of AZD1222. In the spike-specific TCR repertoire, nearly half reportedly target unmutated variant regions.

Second-dose recipients at about 4 or about 12 weeks were treated as one pooled group. Source: peripheral blood, taken 28 days after the second AZD1222 dose. The receptor's source is an adult who received the AZD1222 COVID-19 vaccine.

The CDR3 sequence: CATSRAKGTNEKLFF. CDR3 in DNA: TGTGCCACCAGCAGAGCAAAGGGAACTAATGAAAAACTGTTTTTT. The J gene is TRBJ1-4, the V gene TRBV15; D is undetermined. The length of the CDR3 is 15 residues. The germline CDR1 and CDR2 sequences are LNHNV and YYDKDF (reference sequence). The germline V and J ends were trimmed by 1 base and 1 base, with 7 bases remaining between them.